Listed here are 27 T cell receptor beta chains from one sample, sequenced in a study of T cell responses to AZD1222 COVID-19 vaccine. Assay: immunoSEQ multiplex PCR; the TCRdb copy retains only in-frame clones and omits some. The table has 80,000 to 100,000 clones, about 86% seen once. The material sequenced was peripheral blood, taken 28 days after the second AZD1222 dose. The receptors were gathered from an adult who received the AZD1222 COVID-19 vaccine.

V gene TRBV19 combines with J gene TRBJ2-2; no definite D call. Trimming pared 10 bases from V and 6 bases from J, leaving 18 bases between. Germline V gives CDR1 LNHDA, CDR2 SQIVND (reference sequence). The CDR3 loop spans 14 amino acids. The DNA of the CDR3 is TGTGCCACCCTTAGGAAGGGAACGGCCGGGGAGCTGTTTTTT. It codes for CATLRKGTAGELFF.

This chain links TRBV6-5 with TRBJ2-7, with D uncertain. The CDR3 is 12 amino acids. Germline V CDR1 and CDR2: MNHEY, SVGAGI. Trimming cost V 6 bases and J 2 bases, with 8 bases left between them. The CDR3 loop reads CASRTNTYEQYF. In nucleotides, the CDR3 is TGTGCCAGCAGGACAAATACCTACGAGCAGTACTTC.

The V and J genes are TRBV12-5 and TRBJ2-3, with no clear D. V lost 1 base, J lost 2 bases, and 7 bases lay in between. Germline V gene lookup returns CDR1 LGHNT and CDR2 FRNRAP. The CDR3 extends over 14 amino acids. The DNA of the CDR3 is TGTGCTAGTGGTTTGGCCCCAAACACAGATACGCAGTATTTT. Translated: CASGLAPNTDTQYF.

The CDR3 reads CASADRENTEAFF. CDR3 nucleotides: TGTGCCAGCGCGGACAGGGAGAACACTGAAGCTTTCTTT. V usage is TRBV14 and J usage is TRBJ1-1; 8 bases match TRBD1. The CDR3 covers 13 residues. Germline V CDR1 and CDR2: SGHDN, FVKESK. The V segment lost 8 bases and the J segment 1 base; nucleotides outside the gene matches: 3.

The chain couples TRBV3-1 (or the pseudogene TRBV3-2) to TRBJ2-3, with 13 bases that match TRBD2. The CDR3 contains 18 residues. Germline-derived CDR1 and CDR2 are LGHDT and YNNKEL (reference sequence). The J segment lost 8 bases and the V segment lost 2 bases, leaving 13 bases of the junction unmatched. The CDR3 spells CASSQPPPLAGGPGTQYF. The CDR3 DNA follows: TGTGCCAGCAGCCAACCCCCCCCACTAGCGGGGGGGCCGGGTACGCAGTATTTT.

The CDR3 loop reads CASSITGDANYGYTF. Written as DNA, the CDR3 is TGTGCCAGCAGCATAACAGGGGATGCGAACTATGGCTACACCTTC. V gene TRBV5-4 combines with J gene TRBJ1-2; 7 positions agree with TRBD1. The CDR3 extends over 15 amino acids. V was clipped by 4 bases and J by 2 bases; unmatched bases: 8. Germline V gives CDR1 SGHNT, CDR2 YYREEE (reference sequence).

The V call is TRBV6-5, the J call TRBJ1-1; D is unresolved. This CDR3 region has 13 residues. Trimming removed 6 bases at V and 0 bases at J, with 8 bases between. Germline V gene lookup returns CDR1 MNHEY and CDR2 SVGAGI. CDR3 coding DNA: TGTGCCAGCAGGATTTATATGAACACTGAAGCTTTCTTT. Translation: CASRIYMNTEAFF.

This chain joins TRBV10-3 and TRBJ2-5, with 8 bases lining up with TRBD2. There are 14 residues in the CDR3. Germline V gene lookup returns CDR1 ENHRY and CDR2 SYGVKD. The junction had 5 bases not matched to a gene; V was cut back by 8 bases and J by 0 bases. CDR3 region: CAIGGSGNQETQYF. CDR3 DNA sequence: TGTGCCATCGGAGGTAGCGGGAACCAAGAGACCCAGTACTTC.

The chain uses TRBV11-2 and TRBJ1-6, with 9 bases fitting TRBD1. CDR1 SGHAT and CDR2 FQNNGV come from the germline V gene. V gave up 1 base and J gave up 10 bases; unmatched junction bases: 5. CDR3 size: 15 residues. CDR3: CASSLVGTGRSPLHF. CDR3 nucleotides: TGTGCCAGCAGCTTAGTTGGGACAGGGCGGTCACCCCTCCACTTT. The full variable domain, completed using reference TRBV11-2 and TRBJ1-6, is EAGVAQSPRYKIIEKRQSVAFWCNPISGHATLYWYQQILGQGPKLLIQFQNNGVVDDSQLPKDRFSAERLKGVDSTLKIQPAKLEDSAVYLCASSLVGTGRSPLHFGNGTRLTVT.

The chain couples TRBV7-6 to TRBJ2-3, with a possible D match to TRBD2 (6 bases). This CDR3 region has 15 residues. Looked up from germline, CDR1 is SGHVS and CDR2 is FNYEAQ. The germline V and J ends were trimmed by 5 bases and 2 bases, with 14 bases remaining between them. The CDR3 coding sequence is TGTGCCAGCAGCCTCTTCGGGGGATCCACAGATACGCAGTATTTT. It specifies CASSLFGGSTDTQYF.

This chain connects TRBV5-1 to TRBJ2-3, with D possibly TRBD1 on 7 matching bases. Germline CDR1 reads SGHRS; CDR2 reads YFSETQ. CDR3 size: 13 residues. V lost 7 bases, J lost 6 bases, and 15 bases lay in between. CDR3 nucleotide sequence: TGCGCCAGCGGGACCCCAGGGGGGGATACGCAGTATTTT. Encoded protein: CASGTPGGDTQYF.

Concerning this clone itself: The sample carries other DNA sequences with the same CDR3. This sequence joins TRBV4-1 and TRBJ2-7; D unclear. The CDR3 has 15 residues. Trimming removed 0 bases at V and 1 base at J, with 10 bases between. Germline CDR1 and CDR2: MGHRA and YSYEKL. CDR3 sequence (DNA): TGCGCCAGCAGCCAAGATCTACGCGGATCCTACGAGCAGTACTTC. Its translation: CASSQDLRGSYEQYF.

The chain couples TRBV6-5 to TRBJ2-7, with D possibly being TRBD2 (5 bases). CDR3 length equals 15 residues. Germline CDR1 MNHEY, CDR2 SVGAGI. V was trimmed by 7 bases and J by 0 bases, leaving 16 bases between them. In DNA form, the CDR3 reads TGTGCCAGCACCTTAGGAGGCACCCTCTCCTACGAGCAGTACTTC. It specifies CASTLGGTLSYEQYF.

The chain recombines TRBV28 with TRBJ1-2, with D maybe TRBD1 (5 bases). The CDR3 sequence is 12 residues long. Between the trimmed V and J ends, which lost 2 bases and 5 bases, there was a span of 6 bases. In germline, CDR1 is MDHEN, CDR2 SYDVKM. This CDR3 reads CASSLQGYGYTF. The CDR3 DNA is TGTGCCAGCAGTTTACAGGGTTATGGCTACACCTTC.

The chain uses TRBV5-4 and TRBJ2-5; 8 bases align to TRBD2. The CDR3 extends over 17 amino acids. Trimming removed 4 bases from V and 5 bases from J; junction bases left unmatched: 16. Germline values: CDR1 SGHNT, CDR2 YYREEE (reference sequence). CDR3 nucleotide sequence: TGTGCCAGCAGCCCCAACCCGGGGGGGTTTGTACAGGAGACCCAGTACTTC. Its protein is CASSPNPGGFVQETQYF.

V is TRBV20-1 and J is TRBJ2-5; D is unclear. Germline CDR1 is DFQATT and CDR2 is SNEGSKA (reference sequence). V gave up 6 bases and J gave up 10 bases, with 12 bases separating them. This CDR3 has 10 amino acids. CDR3 DNA: TGCAGTGCAGGCTACTGGGGCCAGTACTTC. As protein: CSAGYWGQYF.

DNA for the CDR3: TGTGCCAGCAGCCGCCTTCGGACCCAGGGGGCGAACACTGAAGCTTTCTTT. This gives the protein CASSRLRTQGANTEAFF. This sequence joins TRBV4-2 and TRBJ1-1, with 8 bases fitting TRBD1. Germline trimming cut 4 bases from V and 1 base from J; bases unmatched to any gene: 11. The CDR3 covers 17 residues. Germline CDR1 and CDR2: LGHNA and YNFKEQ.

The CDR3 reads CASGSYNEQFF. CDR3 nucleotide sequence: TGCGCGTCAGGATCCTACAATGAGCAGTTCTTC. The J gene is TRBJ2-1, the V gene TRBV10-1, with unresolved D. The CDR3 covers 11 residues. Germline loops: CDR1 WNHNN, CDR2 SYGVQD (reference sequence).

This chain links TRBV6-2 or TRBV6-3 with TRBJ1-6, with a weak D call TRBD1 (5 bases). The CDR3 extends over 17 amino acids. Looked up from germline, CDR1 is MNHEY and CDR2 is SVGEGT. V was clipped by 4 bases and J by 0 bases, with 13 bases between them. This CDR3 is CASSSRQRSSYNSPLHF. Here the CDR3 DNA reads TGTGCCAGCAGTTCGCGACAGAGAAGCTCCTATAATTCACCCCTCCACTTT.

J is TRBJ1-1 and V is TRBV19, with D hard to call. The CDR3 sequence is 12 residues long. Germline CDR1 and CDR2: LNHDA and SQIVND (reference sequence). V lost 3 bases and J lost 10, with 12 bases in between. This chain's CDR3 is CASSMRAQIAFF. In DNA form, the CDR3 reads TGTGCCAGTAGTATGAGGGCCCAGATAGCTTTCTTT.

The CDR3 coding sequence is TGCAGCGTTGAGGGCGCGTTTGGAAACACCATATATTTT. The encoded protein is CSVEGAFGNTIYF. V usage is TRBV29-1 and J usage is TRBJ1-3; no reliable D call. The V gene's germline CDR1 is SQVTM and CDR2 ANQGSEA. V dropped 3 bases and J dropped 3 bases, with 9 bases sitting between them. This CDR3 contains 13 residues.

This clone was counted a few times. J is TRBJ1-1 and V is TRBV10-1; TRBD1 matches at 10 bases. This CDR3 comprises 16 residues. Germline CDR1 and CDR2: WNHNN and SYGVQD (reference sequence). J gave up 5 bases and V 0 bases, and 6 bases lay outside the gene matches. CDR3 region: CASSESRGTGETEAFF. Written as DNA, the CDR3 is TGCGCCAGCAGTGAGTCGAGAGGGACAGGGGAAACTGAAGCTTTCTTT.

The chain has TRBV29-1 and TRBJ2-7, with D hard to call. With 3 bases removed from V and 1 base from J, the gap between germline ends came to 7 bases. The CDR3 length is 12 residues. CDR1 and CDR2 (germline): SQVTM, ANQGSEA. This CDR3 reads CSVEGRSYEQYF. CDR3 coding DNA: TGCAGCGTTGAGGGTAGATCCTACGAGCAGTACTTC.

The genes are TRBV9 and TRBJ2-5; D not certain. Trimming stripped 0 bases from V and 5 bases from J, with 14 bases between. The CDR3 loop spans 15 amino acids. Looked up from germline, CDR1 is SGDLS and CDR2 is YYNGEE. Here the CDR3 reads CASSVEGRGMETQYF. In nucleotides, the CDR3 is TGTGCCAGCAGCGTAGAAGGACGAGGTATGGAGACCCAGTACTTC.

The chain uses TRBV29-1 and TRBJ2-1; no clear D. Germline V gene data show CDR1 as SQVTM and CDR2 as ANQGSEA. The V end lost 1 base, the J end lost 10 bases, and 14 bases lay between the germline ends. The CDR3 covers 13 residues. CDR3 residues: CSVEALYAREQFF. The CDR3 DNA reads TGCAGCGTTGAAGCCTTGTATGCTCGGGAGCAGTTCTTC.

The chain recombines TRBV7-9 with TRBJ2-7, with a possible D match to TRBD2 (5 bases). Per germline, CDR1 SEHNR and CDR2 FQNEAQ (reference sequence). V lost 8 bases, J lost 7 bases, and 18 bases lay in between. This CDR3 has 13 residues. For the CDR3, the DNA is TGTGCCAGCGTCGCTGACCCCTCGGGGGAGCAGTACTTC. Translation: CASVADPSGEQYF.

This chain connects TRBV28 to TRBJ1-2; TRBD1 matches 7 bases. Per the germline V gene, CDR1 is MDHEN and CDR2 is SYDVKM. The CDR3 loop spans 14 amino acids. V shed 5 bases and J 4 bases; nucleotides not matched to a gene: 7. CDR3 sequence reads: CASSPDRPIYGYTF. Here the CDR3 DNA reads TGTGCCAGCAGTCCGGACAGGCCCATCTATGGCTACACCTTC.